Presented here are 29 T cell receptor beta chains from one specimen sequenced in a study of neurological immune-mediated disorders. TCRdb ran MiXCR on the 5' RACE reads and lists one entry per CDR3 protein. The sample lists 66,000 or so distinct CDR3 sequences, 4.5% seen once, with 6.5% to 7.5% in the top ten. Sequencing was performed on PBMCs. The receptors derive from a man aged 25-45 years with multiple sclerosis.

This clonotype was counted at least ten times. This chain links TRBV12-3 or TRBV12-4 with TRBJ2-3; 13 bases line up with TRBD2. The CDR3 loop spans 16 amino acids. The V gene end was trimmed by 5 bases and the J gene end by 1 base; junction bases not matched to a gene: 3. The CDR3 protein is CASSPGLAGGTDTQYF. The CDR3 DNA follows: TGTGCCAGCAGTCCTGGACTAGCGGGGGGCACAGATACGCAGTATTTT.

The V gene is TRBV7-9, the J gene TRBJ1-3; 7 bases agree with TRBD1. The CDR3 has 17 residues. With V trimmed by 2 bases and J by 0 bases, 7 bases remained unmatched. From germline, CDR1 is SEHNR and CDR2 FQNEAQ (reference sequence). The CDR3 region is CASSLSGTAVSGNTIYF. The CDR3 DNA follows: TGTGCCAGCAGCTTATCGGGGACAGCGGTCTCTGGAAACACCATATATTTT.

This clonotype has at least ten counts. V and J are TRBV20-1 and TRBJ2-1; 7 bases agree with TRBD2. V shed 0 bases, J shed 3 bases, and the junction held 5 bases outside the gene matches. This CDR3 is 15 amino acids long. Germline V gene data show CDR1 as DFQATT and CDR2 as SNEGSKA (reference sequence). The CDR3 region is CSARDRGVNYNEQFF. The CDR3 DNA is TGCAGTGCTAGAGATCGGGGGGTCAACTACAATGAGCAGTTCTTC.

The V gene is TRBV4-1, the J gene TRBJ1-5; TRBD1 matches 8 bases. The CDR3 runs 16 residues. Germline V CDR1 and CDR2: MGHRA, YSYEKL. V lost 2 bases to trimming and J lost 2 bases; unmatched junction nucleotides: 5. CDR3 loop: CASSQRGQGGNQPQHF. The CDR3 DNA reads as TGCGCCAGCAGCCAACGTGGACAGGGCGGCAATCAGCCCCAGCATTTT.

This clonotype was seen repeatedly, ten times or more. The chain recombines TRBV6-5 with TRBJ2-2; D possibly uses TRBD1 or TRBD2 (5 bases each). The V gene's germline CDR1 is MNHEY and CDR2 SVGAGI. The CDR3 runs to 15 residues. V was pared by 5 bases and J by 1 base, with 11 bases between. The CDR3 sequence: CASSRGDKNTGELFF. CDR3 coding DNA: TGTGCCAGCAGTAGAGGGGATAAGAACACCGGGGAGCTGTTTTTT.

The chain is built from TRBV20-1 and TRBJ1-2; D remains ambiguous. Trimming stripped 6 bases from V and 3 bases from J, with 14 bases between. Germline V CDR1 and CDR2: DFQATT, SNEGSKA (reference sequence). The CDR3 consists of 13 residues. The CDR3 is CSAPDRSYYGYTF. CDR3 DNA: TGCAGTGCCCCCGACCGATCTTACTATGGCTACACCTTC.

The V and J genes are TRBV29-1 and TRBJ1-1, with 8 bases fitting TRBD1. The length of the CDR3 is 13 residues. J was trimmed by 5 bases and V by 3 bases; bases with no gene match: 5. The germline V gene encodes CDR1 SQVTM and CDR2 ANQGSEA. CDR3 loop: CSVDNRGGTEAFF. The CDR3 DNA is TGCAGCGTTGATAACAGGGGGGGGACTGAAGCTTTCTTT.

In its sample, this clonotype was seen a few times. The chain is built from TRBV5-1 and TRBJ1-1; 7 nucleotides match TRBD1. V was pared by 0 bases and J by 6 bases, with 2 bases of the junction left unmatched. Germline CDR1 is SGHRS and CDR2 is YFSETQ. The CDR3 runs to 13 residues. CDR3 protein: CASSLDDRAEAFF. The CDR3 DNA sequence: TGCGCCAGCAGCTTGGATGACAGGGCTGAAGCTTTCTTT.

This clonotype was observed a few times. V and J are TRBV18 and TRBJ1-2; possible D gene TRBD1, 6 bases. The germline V gene encodes CDR1 KGHSH and CDR2 LQKENI. The V gene lost 3 bases and the J gene lost 4 bases, with 12 bases spanning the gap. The length of the CDR3 is 14 residues. The CDR3 sequence is CASSPQKDSYGYTF. The CDR3 bases are TGTGCCAGCTCACCCCAGAAGGACAGCTATGGCTACACCTTC.

About this clonotype: A junction boundary mismatches the germline segment, possibly from a read error. The V and J genes are TRBV4-1 and TRBJ2-5; D assignment may be TRBD1 or TRBD2 (5 bases each). The germline V gene has CDR1 MGHRA and CDR2 YSYEKL. CDR3 size: 14 residues. CDR3 region: CANSPASRGETQYF. CDR3 DNA sequence: TGCGCCAACAGCCCGGCGTCGAGGGGAGAGACCCAGTACTTC.

This clonotype was seen repeatedly, ten times or more. The V gene is TRBV29-1, the J gene TRBJ2-7; D is possibly TRBD1 (5 bases). The V gene lost 4 bases and the J gene lost 6 bases, with 16 bases spanning the gap. This CDR3 is 13 amino acids long. Germline loops: CDR1 SQVTM, CDR2 ANQGSEA. In DNA form, the CDR3 reads TGCAGCGTTGCCAGACCTCTCACAGGCGAGCAGTACTTC. Its protein product is CSVARPLTGEQYF.

This clonotype was seen ten or more times. The chain combines TRBV27 with TRBJ1-1; D not resolved. Per the germline V gene, CDR1 is MNHEY and CDR2 is SMNVEV (reference sequence). Trimming shortened V by 6 bases and J by 0 bases, and 11 bases separated the two germline ends. CDR3 length: 14 residues. The CDR3 DNA reads TGTGCCAGCAGCGCCGCAGCGGTGAACACTGAAGCTTTCTTT. Amino acid sequence: CASSAAAVNTEAFF.

This clonotype was recorded a few times. J is TRBJ2-3 and V is TRBV5-1; 7 positions match TRBD1. This CDR3 comprises 14 residues. J was trimmed by 3 bases and V by 4 bases; bases with no gene match: 5. From germline, CDR1 is SGHRS and CDR2 YFSETQ. CDR3 sequence reads: CASSPDRVTDTQYF. In nucleotides, the CDR3 is TGCGCCAGCAGCCCCGACAGGGTAACAGATACGCAGTATTTT.

There are many counts of this clonotype. The gene calls are TRBV29-1 and TRBJ1-1; D is undetermined. This CDR3 contains 12 residues. Germline V gives CDR1 SQVTM, CDR2 ANQGSEA. The V and J ends lost 5 bases and 0 bases respectively, with 7 bases between them. As DNA, the CDR3 is TGCAGCGTTTCCCGAGTGAACACTGAAGCTTTCTTT. Encoded protein: CSVSRVNTEAFF.

This clonotype was counted at least ten times. The chain links TRBV10-3 to TRBJ2-7, with 7 bases lining up with TRBD1. V trimming: 6 bases; J trimming: 2 bases; junction bases outside the gene matches: 7. The CDR3 length is 14 residues. Germline CDR1 ENHRY, CDR2 SYGVKD. CDR3 region: CAIRKGQNTYEQYF. The CDR3 coding sequence is TGTGCCATCAGAAAGGGACAGAACACCTACGAGCAGTACTTC.

J is TRBJ1-4 and V is TRBV3-1; D is ambiguous. The CDR3 spans 16 residues. The ends were cut back, 4 bases at V and 8 bases at J, with 20 bases in the middle. The germline V gene has CDR1 LGHDT and CDR2 YNNKEL (reference sequence). CDR3 sequence: CASSPAQETHGEKLFF. The DNA of the CDR3 is TGTGCCAGCAGCCCCGCCCAGGAGACTCACGGGGAAAAACTGTTTTTT.

This clonotype was detected a few times. The chain recombines TRBV20-1 with TRBJ1-2; a possible D gene is TRBD1 (5 bases). CDR1 is DFQATT and CDR2 is SNEGSKA in the germline V gene (reference sequence). The V gene lost 5 bases and the J gene lost 2 bases, with 15 bases spanning the gap. The CDR3 extends over 14 amino acids. The chain's CDR3 is CSAPPRGRNYGYTF. DNA of the CDR3: TGCAGTGCTCCCCCCCGGGGCAGAAACTATGGCTACACCTTC.

This clonotype was detected only a few times. The V gene is TRBV21-1, the J gene TRBJ2-2. TRBV21-1 is annotated as a pseudogene. The CDR3 has 13 residues. Written as DNA, the CDR3 is TGTGCCAGCAGGGACCCCAGCACCGGGGAGCTGTTTTTT. It codes for CASRDPSTGELFF.

On this clonotype itself: A read error may be the cause here, since a much bigger clone is one base away. The V call is TRBV11-1, the J call TRBJ2-1; D uncertain. Germline V gene data show CDR1 as SGHAT and CDR2 as FQDESV (reference sequence). Trimming pared 1 base from V and 4 bases from J, leaving 17 bases between. This CDR3 contains 17 residues. The CDR3 DNA reads TGTGCCAGCAGCTTAGATACCTTCCGAATAGATTACAATGAGCAGTTCTTC. Translation gives CASSLDTFRIDYNEQFF.

The J gene is TRBJ1-2, the V gene TRBV9; D uncertain. CDR3 length equals 15 residues. Germline V gene data show CDR1 as SGDLS and CDR2 as YYNGEE. Trimming left V 4 bases short and J 7 bases short, with 20 bases between. CDR3 residues: CASSLGEQQGTGYTF. In DNA form, the CDR3 reads TGTGCCAGCAGCCTTGGGGAACAGCAAGGTACTGGCTACACCTTC.

This clonotype has only a few counts. This chain joins TRBV20-1 and TRBJ1-6; TRBD1 matches at 10 bases. The CDR3 loop spans 13 amino acids. The germline gives CDR1 DFQATT, CDR2 SNEGSKA (reference sequence). The V segment lost 5 bases and the J segment 7 bases; nucleotides outside the gene matches: 2. The CDR3 DNA is TGCAGTGCTTGGGACAGGGGAAATTCACCCCTCCACTTT. This gives the protein CSAWDRGNSPLHF.

This clonotype was seen repeatedly, ten times or more. This rearrangement joins TRBV12-3 or TRBV12-4 to TRBJ1-2; D is unresolved. The V end lost 5 bases, the J end lost 3 bases, and 4 bases lay between the germline ends. CDR3 length equals 11 residues. The CDR3 nucleotides are TGTGCCAGCAGTCCCCACTATGGCTACACCTTC. Amino acid sequence: CASSPHYGYTF.

The table lists this clonotype with many counts. The V and J genes are TRBV20-1 and TRBJ1-1; D is unresolved. Germline CDR1 is DFQATT and CDR2 is SNEGSKA (reference sequence). The CDR3 totals 13 residues. The V end was cut by 6 bases, the J end by 4 bases, with 15 bases between. The CDR3 loop is CSAPGRGATEAFF. CDR3 sequence (DNA): TGCAGTGCCCCCGGGCGGGGAGCCACTGAAGCTTTCTTT.

The table lists this clonotype with many counts. The genes are TRBV7-9 and TRBJ2-7; D is possibly TRBD1 (5 bases). V was pared by 2 bases and J by 0 bases, with 11 bases between. The CDR3 runs 15 residues. Germline lookup yields CDR1 SEHNR and CDR2 FQNEAQ (reference sequence). The CDR3 nucleotides read TGTGCCAGCAGCTTATTTGACAGCTTCTCCTACGAGCAGTACTTC. This sequence encodes CASSLFDSFSYEQYF. Combining the CDR3 with reference TRBV7-9 and TRBJ2-7 gives the whole variable domain DTGVSQNPRHKITKRGQNVTFRCDPISEHNRLYWYRQTLGQGPEFLTYFQNEAQLEKSRLLSDRFSAERPKGSFSTLEIQRTEQGDSAMYLCASSLFDSFSYEQYFGPGTRLTVT.

This clonotype has ten or more counts. The rearrangement uses TRBV5-6 and TRBJ2-4; tentatively, D is TRBD1 or TRBD2 (5 bases each). Between the trimmed V and J ends, which lost 3 bases and 4 bases, there was a span of 11 bases. Germline V CDR1 and CDR2: SGHDT, YYEEEE. This CDR3 has 14 amino acids. The CDR3: CASSSRGVKNIQYF. The CDR3 nucleotides are TGTGCCAGCAGCTCCCGGGGCGTGAAAAACATTCAGTACTTC.

This clonotype was found many times. This chain uses TRBV2 with TRBJ1-1; no firm D call. Germline values: CDR1 SNHLY, CDR2 FYNNEI. V was trimmed by 4 bases and J by 0 bases, leaving 9 bases between them. The CDR3 length is 14 residues. CDR3 sequence: CASSGLGLNTEAFF. CDR3 in DNA: TGTGCCAGCAGTGGATTGGGCCTGAACACTGAAGCTTTCTTT.

With respect to this clonotype: Given a much more abundant clone one base away, this may be a read error. The conserved phenylalanine or tryptophan normally closing the CDR3 is absent here, so this likely arose from a read error. The chain is built from TRBV3-1 and TRBJ1-2; no firm D call. Trimming left V 0 bases short and J 10 bases short, with 15 bases between. Per the germline V gene, CDR1 is LGHDT and CDR2 is YNNKEL (reference sequence). This CDR3 spans 14 amino acids. The CDR3 sequence is CASSQDLVGRTYTC. The CDR3 bases are TGTGCCAGCAGCCAAGATCTGGTAGGGCGGACCTACACCTGC.

This clonotype came up many times. CDR3 sequence (DNA): TGTGCCAGCAGTTTAGGCACCTATATGTCCTACGAGCAGTACTTC. Its translation: CASSLGTYMSYEQYF. This chain connects TRBV12-3 or TRBV12-4 to TRBJ2-7; unclear D gene. The ends were cut back, 1 base at V and 1 base at J, with 11 bases in the middle. This CDR3 contains 15 residues.

This clonotype was observed a handful of times. The chain has TRBV30 and TRBJ1-2; D is undetermined. The germline V gene has CDR1 GTSNPN and CDR2 SVGIG (reference sequence). Trimming removed 0 bases at V and 4 bases at J, with 9 bases between. CDR3 size: 13 residues. CDR3 sequence: CAWSVHRSYGYTF. In DNA form, the CDR3 reads TGTGCCTGGAGTGTACATCGATCCTATGGCTACACCTTC.